The next 16 T cell receptor beta chains were all read from a single sample in a study of OX40 agonist ivuxolimab in advanced cancers. Assay used: immunoSEQ multiplex PCR; TCRdb lists only in-frame clones, some missing. This table holds 70,000 to 85,000 clones, roughly 86% found once. The sequenced sample was CD4+ or CD8+ T cells sorted from blood, obtained in a trial of the OX40 agonist ivuxolimab. The receptor source for this set is an adult with an advanced solid tumor such as melanoma, head and neck, liver or kidney cancer.

CDR3 sequence: CAISASTGGAGDMNTEAFF. The DNA of the CDR3 is TGTGCCATCAGTGCATCAACAGGGGGCGCTGGGGATATGAACACTGAAGCTTTCTTT. The chain employs TRBV10-3 and TRBJ1-1; 9 nucleotides line up with TRBD1. Looked up from germline, CDR1 is ENHRY and CDR2 is SYGVKD. The CDR3 covers 19 residues. The V and J ends lost 4 bases and 0 bases, in that order; junction bases with no gene match: 15.

The chain employs TRBV25-1 and TRBJ2-1; the match to TRBD2 covers 12 bases. V shed 8 bases, J shed 5 bases, and the junction held 7 bases outside the gene matches. Germline V gives CDR1 MGHDK, CDR2 SYGVNS. This CDR3 comprises 15 residues. CDR3: CASLTSGSIDNEQFF. CDR3 coding DNA: TGTGCCAGCCTGACTAGCGGGAGTATTGACAATGAGCAGTTCTTC.

Here the CDR3 reads CASRGPGLATETQYF. CDR3 nucleotides: TGTGCCAGCAGGGGACCGGGACTAGCGACCGAGACCCAGTACTTC. J is TRBJ2-5 and V is TRBV6-5; 10 bases line up with TRBD2. Trimming took 6 bases from V and 5 from J; bases not matched to a gene: 9. The CDR3 is made up of 15 amino acids. Germline CDR1 and CDR2: MNHEY and SVGAGI.

V and J are TRBV18 and TRBJ1-1; D not certain. Germline CDR1 KGHSH, CDR2 LQKENI. CDR3 length: 12 residues. V was shortened by 5 bases and J by 1 base, with 5 bases between the two germline ends. The CDR3 loop is CASSGPNTEAFF. The CDR3 DNA follows: TGTGCCAGCTCAGGGCCGAACACTGAAGCTTTCTTT.

The chain uses TRBV16 and TRBJ2-1; the match to TRBD1 covers 7 bases. With 1 base clipped from V and 3 bases from J, the junction kept 3 bases outside the gene matches. CDR1 is KGHSY and CDR2 is FQNENV in the germline V gene. This CDR3 spans 15 amino acids. The CDR3 DNA is TGTGCCAGCAGCCAATATGACAGGGACTACAATGAGCAGTTCTTC. Translated: CASSQYDRDYNEQFF.

This sequence joins TRBV5-1 and TRBJ1-3, with 7 bases matching TRBD1. From germline, CDR1 is SGHRS and CDR2 YFSETQ. V lost 4 bases to trimming and J lost 4 bases; unmatched junction nucleotides: 8. CDR3 length: 15 amino acids. CDR3 sequence reads: CASSAGQALGNTIYF. The CDR3 DNA reads as TGCGCCAGCAGCGCTGGACAGGCCTTGGGAAACACCATATATTTT.

The chain combines TRBV4-3 with TRBJ1-4, with D possibly TRBD1 on 6 matching bases. Trimming shortened V by 1 base and J by 8 bases, and 17 bases separated the two germline ends. In germline, CDR1 is LGHNA, CDR2 YSLEER. CDR3 length: 16 residues. The CDR3 DNA reads TGCGCCAGCAGCCAAGTTCCTGTCGGGGGCCAAGAAAAACTGTTTTTT. Amino acid sequence: CASSQVPVGGQEKLFF.

V usage is TRBV28 and J usage is TRBJ1-1; D gene uncertain. V lost 7 bases, J lost 1 base, and 13 bases lay in between. CDR1 is MDHEN, CDR2 SYDVKM, per germline. CDR3 size: 14 residues. CDR3 bases: TGTGCCAGCACCCTGGCAGTCCCGAACACTGAAGCTTTCTTT. Protein product: CASTLAVPNTEAFF.

This rearrangement joins TRBV6-1 to TRBJ1-2; a weak D match, TRBD1 (5 bases). CDR1 and CDR2 (germline): MNHNS, SASEGT. This CDR3 spans 14 amino acids. V lost 7 bases and J 9 bases, leaving 21 bases between the germline ends. The CDR3: CASTLTGTGRSYTF. CDR3 in DNA: TGTGCCAGCACCTTAACCGGGACGGGCCGTAGCTACACCTTC.

This chain joins TRBV4-1 and TRBJ2-3; maybe TRBD1 (6 bases). V was shortened by 7 bases and J by 0 bases, with 14 bases between the two germline ends. Germline CDR1 and CDR2: MGHRA and YSYEKL. The CDR3 is made up of 15 amino acids. The CDR3 DNA follows: TGCGCCAGCACCTTCCGGGACACTAGCACAGATACGCAGTATTTT. Its protein is CASTFRDTSTDTQYF.

The V call is TRBV2, the J call TRBJ1-1; 8 nucleotides match TRBD1. V lost 6 bases, J lost 4 bases, and 4 bases stayed unmatched. The CDR3 is 13 amino acids. Germline V lookup: CDR1 SNHLY, CDR2 FYNNEI. The CDR3 DNA reads as TGTGCCAGCAGCCCGCAGGGGGCCACTGAAGCTTTCTTT. This gives the protein CASSPQGATEAFF. The entire variable domain, with the rest obtained from reference TRBV2 and TRBJ1-1, is as follows: EPEVTQTPSHQVTQMGQEVILRCVPISNHLYFYWYRQILGQKVEFLVSFYNNEISEKSEIFDDQFSVERPDGSNFTLKIRSTKLEDSAMYFCASSPQGATEAFFGQGTRLTVV.

The chain combines TRBV30 with TRBJ2-1; D is uncertain. Trimming took off 0 bases at V and 6 bases at J, with 9 bases between the two ends. CDR3 length equals 13 residues. Germline loops: CDR1 GTSNPN, CDR2 SVGIG (reference sequence). Here the CDR3 reads CAWSVDWSNEQFF. CDR3 coding DNA: TGTGCCTGGAGTGTAGACTGGAGCAATGAGCAGTTCTTC.

As concerns this clone: The sample holds other DNA sequences that translate to the same CDR3. V usage is TRBV5-1 and J usage is TRBJ2-7; 12 bases match TRBD2. CDR1 and CDR2 (germline): SGHRS, YFSETQ. The CDR3 consists of 15 residues. The V and J ends lost 0 bases and 5 bases, in that order; junction bases with no gene match: 3. CDR3 region: CASSLVTSGGHEQYF. CDR3 nucleotides: TGCGCCAGCAGCTTGGTGACTAGCGGGGGCCACGAGCAGTACTTC.

This rearrangement joins TRBV10-3 to TRBJ1-1, with TRBD1 identical over 7 bases. The CDR3 loop spans 13 amino acids. Germline CDR1 ENHRY, CDR2 SYGVKD. J was trimmed by 8 bases and V by 5 bases; bases with no gene match: 8. Written as DNA, the CDR3 is TGTGCCATCAGTCTCTCGGACAGGACCGAAGCTTTCTTT. This translates into CAISLSDRTEAFF.

The chain joins TRBV2 to TRBJ1-4; TRBD1 aligns across 7 bases. V shed 2 bases, J shed 7 bases, and the junction held 4 bases outside the gene matches. From germline, CDR1 is SNHLY and CDR2 FYNNEI. CDR3 length: 14 residues. The CDR3 region is CASSEQGGSEKLFF. CDR3 nucleotide sequence: TGTGCCAGCAGTGAACAGGGGGGGAGTGAAAAACTGTTTTTT.

This chain links TRBV4-3 with TRBJ1-1, with D hard to call. V lost 4 bases and J lost 2, with 14 bases in between. The CDR3 extends over 15 amino acids. Looked up from germline, CDR1 is LGHNA and CDR2 is YSLEER. CDR3 in DNA: TGCGCCAGCAGCCTGGCGGTCGGGTCAAACACTGAAGCTTTCTTT. As protein: CASSLAVGSNTEAFF.